The source of this T cell receptor (beta chain) is a study of T cell responses to AZD1222 COVID-19 vaccine. The protocol was immunoSEQ multiplex PCR, while the TCRdb copy is restricted to in-frame clones and leaves out a portion. The sample includes roughly 160,000 clones, about nine tenths of them seen just once. The germline V gene encodes CDR1 LNHDA and CDR2 SQIVND (reference sequence). After removal of 5 bases from V and 7 bases from J, the junction contained 13 bases not matched to a gene. The CDR3 spans 17 residues. The TCR was taken from an adult in good health. This sequence joins TRBV19 and TRBJ2-2; the match to TRBD1 covers 10 bases. The source was peripheral blood, collected on day 0 of AZD1222 vaccination. CDR3 DNA: TGTGCCAGTAGTCTTCTTCACCGGGACAGGGGAATCGGGGAGCTGTTTTTT. Its translation is CASSLLHRDRGIGELFF.